This T cell receptor beta chain was retrieved from a study of blood T cell repertoires in COVID-19. Overall study: The origin of the acute and convalescent COVID-19 samples was the United States, Italy and Spain. PBMCs, B-cell-depleted T cells, or T cells were the source of the cDNA or gDNA that made up the material.

Germline V gives CDR1 SGHTS, CDR2 YDEGEE. V was pared by 6 bases and J by 9 bases, with 16 bases between. The CDR3 extends over 12 amino acids. Sequencing was performed with immunoSEQ multiplex PCR; in TCRdb, only in-frame clones are kept and a portion is missing. The table lists 60,000 to 75,000 clones, approximately 78% of them singletons, with roughly 9.7% in the top ten. The chain uses TRBV5-8 and TRBJ2-7; D possibly corresponds to TRBD1 (5 bases). Sequencing was done on a sample of peripheral blood. This TCR was recovered from a woman of 80 years or more with acute or convalescent COVID-19. The CDR3 DNA is TGTGCCAGCACTAAACCAGGGAATTCGCAGTACTTC. It encodes CASTKPGNSQYF.